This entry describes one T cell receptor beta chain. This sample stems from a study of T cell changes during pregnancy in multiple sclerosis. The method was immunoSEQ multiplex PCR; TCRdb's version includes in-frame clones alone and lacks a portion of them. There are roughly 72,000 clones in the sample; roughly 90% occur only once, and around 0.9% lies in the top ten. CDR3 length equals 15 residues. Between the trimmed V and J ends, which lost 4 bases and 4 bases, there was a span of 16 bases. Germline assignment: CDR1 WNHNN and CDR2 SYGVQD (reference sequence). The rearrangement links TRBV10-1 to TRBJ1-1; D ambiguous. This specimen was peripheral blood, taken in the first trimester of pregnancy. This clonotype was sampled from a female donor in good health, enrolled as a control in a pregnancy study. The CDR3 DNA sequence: TGCGCCAGCAGTGCCCCGGGAGTTGCGATCACTGAAGCTTTCTTT. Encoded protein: CASSAPGVAITEAFF.